What follows are 12 T cell receptor beta chains derived from one specimen sequenced in a study of PD-L1 blockade in urothelial cancer. Only in-frame clones appear in the TCRdb table, and some are missing; sequencing was by immunoSEQ multiplex PCR. The repertoire consists of more than 30,000 clones, with around 82% occurring once and the leading ten covering less than 20%. Sequenced here: PBMCs, sampled around atezolizumab (anti-PD-L1) treatment. The receptors were gathered from a man aged 55 to 69 with urothelial cancer.

The rearrangement links TRBV10-3 to TRBJ2-3; 8 positions match TRBD1. The CDR3 is 15 residues long. The junction had 11 bases not matched to a gene; V was cut back by 10 bases and J by 2 bases. CDR1 and CDR2 (germline): ENHRY, SYGVKD. The CDR3 nucleotides are TGTGCCACCACAACGACAGGGGCTCTCACAGATACGCAGTATTTT. This encodes CATTTTGALTDTQYF.

The V call is TRBV5-1, the J call TRBJ1-5, with D hard to call. Deletions cut 0 bases from V and 3 bases from J, with 7 bases between. CDR3 length equals 14 residues. Germline V gene lookup returns CDR1 SGHRS and CDR2 YFSETQ. In DNA form, the CDR3 reads TGCGCCAGCAGCTTGGCCTCAGTCAATCAGCCCCAGCATTTT. Translating gives CASSLASVNQPQHF.

V is TRBV6-5 and J is TRBJ2-6, with D hard to call. The germline V and J ends were trimmed by 5 bases and 0 bases, with 5 bases remaining between them. The germline gives CDR1 MNHEY, CDR2 SVGAGI. The CDR3 extends over 14 amino acids. Here the CDR3 reads CASSRSSGANVLTF. CDR3 DNA: TGTGCCAGCAGTCGTAGCTCTGGGGCCAACGTCCTGACTTTC.

Remarks on this clone: A junction boundary mismatches the germline segment, possibly from a read error. The chain is built from TRBV7-7 and TRBJ2-3; 9 bases map to TRBD1. The V gene's germline CDR1 is SSHAT and CDR2 FNYEAQ (reference sequence). The CDR3 contains 16 residues. DNA of the CDR3: TGTGCTAGCAGCCCCGGCCGGGACAGGGTCCCAGATACGCAGTATTTT. It codes for CASSPGRDRVPDTQYF. Together with reference TRBV7-7 and TRBJ2-3, the CDR3 gives the full variable domain: GAGVSQSPRYKVTKRGQDVTLRCDPISSHATLYWYQQALGQGPEFLTYFNYEAQPDKSGLPSDRFSAERPEGSISTLTIQRTEQRDSAMYRCASSPGRDRVPDTQYFGPGTRLTVL.

This clone has a handful of counts. The genes are TRBV5-4 and TRBJ1-2, with D unresolved. There are 15 residues in the CDR3. Germline values: CDR1 SGHNT, CDR2 YYREEE (reference sequence). Trimming shortened V by 4 bases and J by 4 bases, and 17 bases separated the two germline ends. In DNA, the CDR3 is TGTGCCAGCAGCGGGCCGAGGACGGGAGTCTATGGCTACACCTTC. It is translated as CASSGPRTGVYGYTF.

CDR3 region: CASSFRSGYTF. The CDR3 DNA sequence: TGTGCCAGCAGTTTTCGGAGTGGCTACACCTTC. The chain is built from TRBV28 and TRBJ1-2; D not resolved. V dropped 3 bases and J dropped 7 bases, with 6 bases sitting between them. Germline V CDR1 and CDR2: MDHEN, SYDVKM. There are 11 residues in the CDR3.

The chain uses TRBV2 and TRBJ2-1; D perhaps matches TRBD1 (7 bases). Germline lookup yields CDR1 SNHLY and CDR2 FYNNEI. The CDR3 runs 16 residues. V was pared by 6 bases and J by 4 bases, with 19 bases between. The CDR3 nucleotides read TGTGCCAGCAGGGACCGTGGAGGGGGCGCGTACAATGAGCAGTTCTTC. Its protein product is CASRDRGGGAYNEQFF.

This chain links TRBV7-2 with TRBJ1-2; D remains unclear. CDR3 length equals 16 residues. Trimming pared 1 base from V and 7 bases from J, leaving 19 bases between. Germline lookup yields CDR1 SGHTA and CDR2 FQGNSA. This CDR3 is CASSLGQTGKLLGYTF. CDR3 DNA sequence: TGTGCCAGCAGCTTAGGGCAAACGGGAAAATTACTTGGCTACACCTTC. Full variable domain (outside the CDR3, taken from reference TRBV7-2 and TRBJ1-2): GAGVSQSPSNKVTEKGKDVELRCDPISGHTALYWYRQSLGQGLEFLIYFQGNSAPDKSGLPSDRFSAERTGGSVSTLTIQRTQQEDSAVYLCASSLGQTGKLLGYTFGSGTRLTVV.

This clone was detected once. CDR3 DNA sequence: TGCGCCAGCAGCTTGGCCACCAGGGGGAGAATAAATGAAAAACTGTTTTTT. Translating it yields CASSLATRGRINEKLFF. The chain recombines TRBV5-1 with TRBJ1-4; TRBD1 agrees at 7 bases. The V gene end was trimmed by 0 bases and the J gene end by 5 bases; junction bases not matched to a gene: 10. Germline V gene lookup returns CDR1 SGHRS and CDR2 YFSETQ. The CDR3 totals 17 residues. The variable domain in full, completed from reference TRBV5-1 and TRBJ1-4, reads KAGVTQTPRYLIKTRGQQVTLSCSPISGHRSVSWYQQTPGQGLQFLFEYFSETQRNKGNFPGRFSGRQFSNSRSEMNVSTLELGDSALYLCASSLATRGRINEKLFFGSGTQLSVL.

The J gene is TRBJ1-5, the V gene TRBV7-9; 10 bases fit TRBD1. With 0 bases clipped from V and 5 bases from J, the junction kept 10 bases outside the gene matches. Germline CDR1 is SEHNR and CDR2 is FQNEAQ (reference sequence). This CDR3 is built from 18 residues. CDR3 amino acids: CASSLAGQGGGKDQPQHF. In DNA form, the CDR3 reads TGTGCCAGCAGCTTAGCTGGACAGGGGGGTGGTAAGGATCAGCCCCAGCATTTT.

V gene TRBV19 combines with J gene TRBJ2-5, with 8 bases lining up with TRBD2. This CDR3 has 14 amino acids. Trimming removed 1 base from V and 5 bases from J; junction bases left unmatched: 3. From germline, CDR1 is LNHDA and CDR2 SQIVND (reference sequence). The DNA of the CDR3 is TGTGCCAGTAGTATAGGGAGCGGGAGTGAGACCCAGTACTTC. It is translated as CASSIGSGSETQYF.

This chain uses TRBV6-6 with TRBJ1-2; possibly TRBD1 for D (5 bases). CDR1 is MNHNY, CDR2 SVGAGI, per germline (reference sequence). This CDR3 is 16 amino acids long. V was shortened by 2 bases and J by 7 bases, with 20 bases between the two germline ends. This chain's CDR3 is CASSYGTDLQGGGYTF. The DNA for the CDR3 is TGTGCCAGCAGTTACGGTACAGACCTCCAGGGAGGTGGCTACACCTTC.